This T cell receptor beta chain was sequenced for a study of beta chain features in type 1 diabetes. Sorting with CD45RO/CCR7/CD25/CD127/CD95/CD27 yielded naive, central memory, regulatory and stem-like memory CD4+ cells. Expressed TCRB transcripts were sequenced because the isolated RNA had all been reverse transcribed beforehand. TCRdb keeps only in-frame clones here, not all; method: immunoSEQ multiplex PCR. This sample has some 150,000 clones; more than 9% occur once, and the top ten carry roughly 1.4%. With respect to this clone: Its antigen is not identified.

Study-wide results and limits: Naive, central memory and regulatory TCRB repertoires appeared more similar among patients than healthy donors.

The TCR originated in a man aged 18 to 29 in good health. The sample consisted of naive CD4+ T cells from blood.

The DNA for the CDR3 is TGTGCCAGTAGTATAAGTGGGCCGAACAATGAGCAGTTCTTC. Protein sequence: CASSISGPNNEQFF. The chain combines TRBV19 with TRBJ2-1, with no clear D. Germline assignment: CDR1 LNHDA and CDR2 SQIVND (reference sequence). Trimming removed 2 bases at V and 5 bases at J, with 10 bases between. This CDR3 spans 14 amino acids.